The 19 T cell receptor beta chains in this list originate from one sample, sequenced in a study of blood T cell repertoires in COVID-19. The protocol was immunoSEQ multiplex PCR, while the TCRdb copy is restricted to in-frame clones and leaves out a portion. This sample carries over 200,000 clones, approximately 90% of them seen once, and the ten largest clones take approximately 2.6%. Material for sequencing was peripheral blood. Receptor source: a man between 25 and 39 years old with COVID-19, enrolled during active disease.

The V call is TRBV4-1, the J call TRBJ2-5, with a tentative D call TRBD2 (6 bases). The germline V gene encodes CDR1 MGHRA and CDR2 YSYEKL. The CDR3 contains 14 residues. V was trimmed by 2 bases and J by 3 bases, leaving 10 bases between them. The CDR3 spells CASSQTTGEETQYF. The DNA for the CDR3 is TGCGCCAGCAGCCAAACTACGGGAGAAGAGACCCAGTACTTC.

V and J are TRBV15 and TRBJ1-1; the D is unclear. Germline V gene sequence: CDR1 LNHNV, CDR2 YYDKDF (reference sequence). The CDR3 loop spans 17 amino acids. V lost 3 bases and J 2 bases, leaving 19 bases between the germline ends. Here the CDR3 reads CATSRVGRVGENTEAFF. As DNA, the CDR3 is TGTGCCACCAGCAGGGTGGGAAGGGTCGGGGAAAACACTGAAGCTTTCTTT.

This clone has only a few counts. The J gene is TRBJ1-2, the V gene TRBV4-3, with a weak D call TRBD1 (5 bases). Trimming removed 3 bases at V and 0 bases at J, with 20 bases between. The CDR3 is made up of 18 amino acids. Germline V CDR1 and CDR2: LGHNA, YSLEER. DNA of the CDR3: TGCGCCAGCAGCCAGAGTATCTCCAGGGCCACCTCTAACTATGGCTACACCTTC. The encoded protein is CASSQSISRATSNYGYTF.

V is TRBV2 and J is TRBJ1-1; D uncertain. V dropped 5 bases and J dropped 0 bases, with 13 bases sitting between them. This CDR3 spans 15 amino acids. Germline assignment: CDR1 SNHLY and CDR2 FYNNEI. For the CDR3, the DNA is TGTGCCAGCAGTACCCGTCGCCGGGTGAACACTGAAGCTTTCTTT. This sequence encodes CASSTRRRVNTEAFF. Complete variable domain (other parts from reference TRBV2 and TRBJ1-1): EPEVTQTPSHQVTQMGQEVILRCVPISNHLYFYWYRQILGQKVEFLVSFYNNEISEKSEIFDDQFSVERPDGSNFTLKIRSTKLEDSAMYFCASSTRRRVNTEAFFGQGTRLTVV.

The chain recombines TRBV7-8 with TRBJ1-4; TRBD1 is a possible D gene (6 bases). The CDR3 has 15 amino acids. With 5 bases removed from V and 5 bases from J, the gap between germline ends came to 15 bases. CDR1 is SGHVS and CDR2 is FQNEAQ in the germline V gene. In DNA, the CDR3 is TGTGCCAGCAGCGCGTACAGGGATGGGAATGAAAAACTGTTTTTT. It encodes CASSAYRDGNEKLFF.

The chain employs TRBV11-1 and TRBJ1-1; TRBD1 might be the D (5 bases). Trimming cost V 5 bases and J 0 bases, with 16 bases left between them. The CDR3 has 16 residues. Germline lookup yields CDR1 SGHAT and CDR2 FQDESV (reference sequence). The CDR3 sequence: CASSPPPPRVNTEAFF. For the CDR3, the DNA is TGTGCCAGCAGCCCCCCTCCTCCCAGGGTGAACACTGAAGCTTTCTTT. Filled out from reference TRBV11-1 and TRBJ1-1, the complete variable domain reads EAEVAQSPRYKITEKSQAVAFWCDPISGHATLYWYRQILGQGPELLVQFQDESVVDDSQLPKDRFSAERLKGVDSTLKIQPAELGDSAMYLCASSPPPPRVNTEAFFGQGTRLTVV.

In this sample, this clone turned up once. The gene calls are TRBV7-3 and TRBJ2-1, with no clear D. The CDR3 length is 13 residues. Germline-derived CDR1 and CDR2 are SGHTA and FQGTGA. V lost 2 bases, J lost 10 bases, and 12 bases lay in between. The DNA of the CDR3 is TGTGCCAGCAGCTTACTAAGTTCCAGGGAGCAGTTCTTC. It is translated as CASSLLSSREQFF.

The chain carries TRBV28 and TRBJ1-2; TRBD1 matches 9 bases. Germline CDR1 and CDR2: MDHEN and SYDVKM. Unmatched junction bases numbered 2, after V lost 2 bases and J lost 4 bases. The length of the CDR3 is 14 residues. The CDR3 DNA reads as TGTGCCAGCAGTTTAGACAGGGGGGTCTATGGCTACACCTTC. This codes for CASSLDRGVYGYTF.

The chain couples TRBV19 to TRBJ1-5; possibly TRBD1 for D (6 bases). This CDR3 is built from 15 residues. The germline V gene encodes CDR1 LNHDA and CDR2 SQIVND (reference sequence). V lost 6 bases to trimming and J lost 1 base, with 13 bases between them. CDR3 DNA: TGTGCCAGTAGCCATGGACAGCGGAGCAATCAGCCCCAGCATTTT. Its translation: CASSHGQRSNQPQHF.

The chain joins TRBV5-4 to TRBJ2-1, with a tentative D call TRBD2 (5 bases). There are 16 residues in the CDR3. Germline CDR1 reads SGHNT; CDR2 reads YYREEE (reference sequence). The ends were cut back, 0 bases at V and 0 bases at J, with 10 bases in the middle. DNA for the CDR3: TGTGCCAGCAGCTTGGATAAAGGGAGCTCCTACAATGAGCAGTTCTTC. It translates to CASSLDKGSSYNEQFF. The full variable domain, rest sourced from reference TRBV5-4 and TRBJ2-1, is ETGVTQSPTHLIKTRGQQVTLRCSSQSGHNTVSWYQQALGQGPQFIFQYYREEENGRGNFPPRFSGLQFPNYSSELNVNALELDDSALYLCASSLDKGSSYNEQFFGPGTRLTVL.

The chain employs TRBV5-1 and TRBJ1-2; weak D call: TRBD1 (5 bases). V was shortened by 0 bases and J by 3 bases, with 12 bases between the two germline ends. The CDR3 sequence is 15 residues long. Per germline, CDR1 SGHRS and CDR2 YFSETQ. The CDR3 bases are TGCGCCAGCAGCTTGGGGCAGGGTATGGACTATGGCTACACCTTC. Translating gives CASSLGQGMDYGYTF.

The chain is built from TRBV5-1 and TRBJ2-7; the D is unclear. CDR1 is SGHRS and CDR2 is YFSETQ in the germline V gene. This CDR3 has 15 residues. Between the trimmed V and J ends, which lost 5 bases and 2 bases, there was a span of 17 bases. CDR3 region: CASSKEEATAYEQYF. The CDR3 DNA reads as TGCGCCAGCAGTAAGGAAGAGGCGACGGCCTACGAGCAGTACTTC. The complete variable domain, with remaining parts taken from reference TRBV5-1 and TRBJ2-7, reads KAGVTQTPRYLIKTRGQQVTLSCSPISGHRSVSWYQQTPGQGLQFLFEYFSETQRNKGNFPGRFSGRQFSNSRSEMNVSTLELGDSALYLCASSKEEATAYEQYFGPGTRLTVT.

The J gene is TRBJ1-2, the V gene TRBV6-2 or TRBV6-3, with 12 bases lining up with TRBD1. The junction had 11 bases not matched to a gene; V was cut back by 0 bases and J by 6 bases. The germline V gene encodes CDR1 MNHEY and CDR2 SVGEGT. CDR3 length: 18 residues. In nucleotides, the CDR3 is TGTGCCAGCAGTTACTCGCGGCCTGGTGGGACAGGGGGCCATGGCTACACCTTC. This sequence encodes CASSYSRPGGTGGHGYTF.

This chain connects TRBV5-1 to TRBJ2-1, with D maybe TRBD1 (7 bases). Trimming removed 7 bases from V and 2 bases from J, with 22 bases in between. CDR1 is SGHRS, CDR2 YFSETQ, per germline. The CDR3 consists of 17 residues. The CDR3 DNA follows: TGCGCCAGCTCCCCTGGAGGAGGGGGCAGGACCTACAATGAGCAGTTCTTC. It translates to CASSPGGGGRTYNEQFF.

The chain has TRBV9 and TRBJ1-3; a possible D gene is TRBD1 (5 bases). V was pared by 4 bases and J by 2 bases, with 19 bases between. The CDR3 loop spans 17 amino acids. Germline CDR1 reads SGDLS; CDR2 reads YYNGEE. The CDR3 sequence: CASSPFGLKGTGNTIYF. The CDR3 bases are TGTGCCAGCAGCCCCTTCGGCCTCAAGGGGACTGGAAACACCATATATTTT.

The J gene is TRBJ2-5, the V gene TRBV19, with TRBD1 as a possible D gene (5 bases). V lost 3 bases and J lost 2, with 10 bases in between. The CDR3 extends over 14 amino acids. Looked up from germline, CDR1 is LNHDA and CDR2 is SQIVND (reference sequence). The CDR3 region has the DNA TGTGCCAGTAGTATGGGGCAGATACAAGAGACCCAGTACTTC. This sequence encodes CASSMGQIQETQYF.

J is TRBJ2-5 and V is TRBV18, with a tentative D call TRBD1 (5 bases). Trimming stripped 1 base from V and 1 base from J, with 7 bases between. Germline loops: CDR1 KGHSH, CDR2 LQKENI. The CDR3 has 14 amino acids. CDR3 protein: CASSPRRAQETQYF. The CDR3 DNA follows: TGTGCCAGCTCACCACGCAGGGCCCAAGAGACCCAGTACTTC. Full variable domain (remainder filled in from reference TRBV18 and TRBJ2-5): NAGVMQNPRHLVRRRGQEARLRCSPMKGHSHVYWYRQLPEEGLKFMVYLQKENIIDESGMPKERFSAEFPKEGPSILRIQQVVRGDSAAYFCASSPRRAQETQYFGPGTRLLVL.

The V and J genes are TRBV19 and TRBJ1-1; 12 bases map to TRBD1. Germline V gene sequence: CDR1 LNHDA, CDR2 SQIVND (reference sequence). This CDR3 comprises 15 residues. The ends lost 4 bases at V and 4 bases at J; junction bases unmatched: 4. The CDR3: CASSTGTGGFTEAFF. DNA for the CDR3: TGTGCCAGTAGTACCGGGACAGGGGGCTTCACTGAAGCTTTCTTT.

This clone was detected only a few times. The V call is TRBV27, the J call TRBJ2-1; tentatively, D is TRBD2 (5 bases). CDR1 is MNHEY, CDR2 SMNVEV, per germline (reference sequence). CDR3 length: 13 residues. Trimming removed 10 bases from V and 7 bases from J, with 17 bases in between. CDR3 nucleotides: TGTGCCACCAGGCTCGGGGTGGGAAATGAGCAGTTCTTC. It specifies CATRLGVGNEQFF.